This T cell receptor beta chain was sequenced during a study of T-cell reconstitution after alpha-beta-depleted transplantation in children. The length of the CDR3 is 14 residues. V lost 8 bases and J lost 5; bases outside the gene matches: 7. CDR1 is SNHLY and CDR2 is FYNNEI in the germline V gene. During its preparation, the TCRbeta library received unique molecular identifiers. TCRdb re-called the PCR reads with MiXCR, one entry per CDR3 protein. Here the sample spans about 340,000 distinct CDR3 sequences, about a tenth being singletons. This clonotype was counted at least ten times. Sequences were derived from PBMCs from the stem cell graft donor, sampled from the stem cell graft. The chain carries TRBV2 and TRBJ2-3, with 10 bases fitting TRBD2. The clonotype originates from a human donor who donated a stem cell graft to a child with acute lymphoblastic leukemia. This CDR3 is CASGGASGRDTQYF. The CDR3 coding sequence is TGTGCCAGCGGGGGGGCTAGCGGGAGAGATACGCAGTATTTT.